This paragraph reports one T cell receptor (beta chain). A single count supports this clone. The antigen this receptor binds is unknown. No much larger clonotype is one base removed from it; base qualities were not supplied. Via the germline V gene, CDR1 is ENHRY and CDR2 SYGVKD. The CDR3 covers 18 residues, taking in both the cysteine and the phenylalanine. CDR3 DNA is the only sequence kept; it has 54 bases, read in frame from the first base. V lost 3 bases and J lost 2 bases; the stretch between them is 20 bases long. Participants in the prospective study were enrolled through a virtual design, were aged roughly 18 to 95 years, and lived in roughly 24 United States geographic areas. To assign participants to cohorts, the prospective study relied on clinical history that participants themselves reported in a screening survey and a study questionnaire. Exposed participants were defined as having been in contact with someone with a PCR-confirmed or clinician-diagnosed COVID-19 case within 2 weeks of study entry. Mobile phlebotomists in the prospective study collected whole blood, serum and a nasopharyngeal or oropharyngeal swab from every participant. Prospective study participants could optionally give additional blood draws and questionnaires over an approximately two-month period. Before DNA extraction, blood samples from the prospective study were shipped at room temperature or frozen.

This sample stems from a study of blood T cell repertoires in COVID-19 (dated by TCRdb to the early 2020s). Regarding the research as a whole: Collaborator samples came from the United States, Italy and Spain and covered acute and convalescent phases of COVID-19. The prospective study material was composed of cDNA or gDNA derived from T cells, B-cell-depleted T cells, or PBMCs. The dataset comprised deeply sampled blood TCRbeta repertoires from subjects exposed to, actively infected with, or recovered from COVID-19. Where available, HLA class I and class II types were taken from metadata supplied by the sample provider and were not determined by assay-based typing. Sample metadata almost always included a de-identified subject ID, COVID-19 status, age in years and sex. The repertoires were released in a freely available public database intended as a resource for research on the immune response to SARS-CoV-2. The samples were drawn from the first 160 participants of the ongoing ImmuneRACE study and from more than 1,000 subjects provided by 6 global collaborators.

TCRbeta CDR3 regions were amplified from genomic DNA using the immunoSEQ Assay, a bias-controlled multiplex PCR. In the paper's pipeline: The number of nucleated cells in each sample was estimated by amplification of reference gene primers within the assay. Sequence reads were collapsed and filtered to measure the absolute abundance of every unique TCRbeta CDR3 rearrangement. For each sample, productive Simpson clonality was calculated as the square root of Simpson's diversity index across productive rearrangements. The source is immuneACCESS, and TCRdb retained only in-frame sequences with V and J called. Part of the clones is not carried over; for the studies checked, unresolved V genes explain less than half of this, and the remainder is unexplained. V and J calls and clone size follow that table, whereas D and trimming were derived from the DNA. This sample lists 150,000 or so clones; about 90% were detected once. Roughly 4% of the sample goes to the ten largest clones.

General findings and caveats noted by the study authors: Clinical and demographic metadata were provided uncurated, with the amount varying by source and participant.

This chain joins TRBV10-3 to TRBJ1-5, with TRBD1 as a weak D call on 5 bases. The sequenced sample consisted of PBMCs or T cells enriched from blood (not recorded which). This receptor was taken from a woman in her 40s who had been exposed to COVID-19. CDR3 reads: CAISEPDDRQLGNQPQHF. The nucleotide sequence reads TGTGCCATCAGTGAACCGGACGACAGACAGTTAGGCAATCAGCCCCAGCATTTT.